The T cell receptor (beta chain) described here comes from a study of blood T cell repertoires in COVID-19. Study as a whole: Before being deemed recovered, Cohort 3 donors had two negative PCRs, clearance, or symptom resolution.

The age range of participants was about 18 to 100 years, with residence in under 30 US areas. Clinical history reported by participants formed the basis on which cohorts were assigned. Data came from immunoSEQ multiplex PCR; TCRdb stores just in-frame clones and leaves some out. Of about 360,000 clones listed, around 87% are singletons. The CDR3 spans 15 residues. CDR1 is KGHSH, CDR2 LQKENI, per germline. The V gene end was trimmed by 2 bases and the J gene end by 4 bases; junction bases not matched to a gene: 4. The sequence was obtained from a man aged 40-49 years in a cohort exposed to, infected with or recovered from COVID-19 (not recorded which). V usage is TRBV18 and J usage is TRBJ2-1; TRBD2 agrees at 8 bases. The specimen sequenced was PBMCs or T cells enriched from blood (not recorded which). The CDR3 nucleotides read TGTGCCAGCTCACCAGGGACTAGTCTATACAATGAGCAGTTCTTC. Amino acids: CASSPGTSLYNEQFF.